The sequence of this TCR beta chain was determined in a study of blood T cells in healthy people across ages (dated by TCRdb to the mid-2010s). Looking at the study overall: Template switching captured roughly one uniquely barcoded TCR beta cDNA molecule per two T cells in model experiments. For two donors (one aged 18 to 29 and one aged 80 or older), the study analyzed two additional independent replicas of 1 million unique cDNA reads from the same blood draw. To avoid experimental bias, donors of different ages were distributed randomly across sequencing lanes. Donors were grouped into four age groups: young (average about 15 years), middle-aged (39), aged (around 60) and long-lived (over 80). The study measured age-related changes in TCR beta repertoire diversity using deep sequencing normalized with unique cDNA molecular identifiers.

Study-wide findings and limitations: Because profiling used bulk unsorted PBMCs, naive and antigen-experienced compartments could not be compared conclusively. Observed TCR beta diversity per million T cells fell roughly linearly with age, and a significant reduction was already apparent by age about 43. Compared with the aged group, more naive CD4+ T cells, fewer expanded clones and increased TCR diversity were shown by the long-lived group, suggesting age selection. Observed TCR beta diversity correlated strongly with the percentage of naive T cells measured by flow cytometry. Because donor CMV infection status was unknown, age-related changes in expanded clonotypes were potentially confounded. Estimates of total diversity from one million sequenced T cells were regarded as lower bounds and underestimates.

A word on this clonotype: What antigen it recognizes has not been identified. Nothing much larger sits one base from this clone, and base qualities are not available.

The library was generated by 5' RACE. Sequencer: Illumina HiSeq 2500. A second PCR of about 7 to 12 cycles was performed with a sample-barcoded 5' primer and a J-beta primer mix. A template-switch 5' adaptor carrying 12 random nucleotides introduced a unique molecular identifier onto each TCR beta cDNA molecule. Each sample yielded at least 3 million CDR3-containing paired-end reads. All of the RNA was converted into first-strand cDNA using the Mint cDNA synthesis kit, with a TRBC-specific oligonucleotide serving as the primer. Following uracil-DNA glycosylase treatment, a first 18-cycle PCR with universal primers M1SS and BC2_uni_R was performed on all cDNA. The original methods were these. Normalization of each sample was performed by random selection of 1 million high-quality reads, each carrying a distinct molecular identifier. Reads with shared molecular identifiers were discarded instead of being binned into consensus sequences. MiTCR, run with a Q25 quality threshold and the strictest error-elimination algorithm, handled CDR3 identification, clonotype clustering and error correction. A nonparametric unseen species model using Euler transformation provided a lower-bound estimate of total TCR beta diversity. TCRdb took the public reads, trimmed them with fastp at Q25, ran MiXCR for clone calling and kept in-frame beta chains. Each record represents a unique CDR3 protein, reported with the most common genes and DNA among its rows. The V and J calls reflect TCRdb's pipeline rather than the authors' work. The sample profile shows some 920,000 distinct CDR3 sequences; around 54% of them were found once. 20% to 25% of the sample comes from the top ten.

The approximately 39 donors, aged roughly 6 to 100 years, were systemically healthy Caucasian individuals from Russia. Approximately 9.7 milliliters of peripheral blood were drawn from each donor into EDTA-treated Vacutainer tubes. Ficoll-Paque density-gradient centrifugation was used to isolate PBMCs, with at least 6.5 million per sample. Trizol reagent was used to extract total RNA from PBMCs, with at least 5.5 micrograms per sample. For every donor, flow cytometry on a PBMC aliquot measured the percentage of naive CD45RAhigh/CD27high T cells. The specimen sequenced was blood. This receptor was obtained from a woman in her sixties in good health.

CDR3 reads: CSVGFRGQPQHF. In nucleotides, the sequence is TGCAGCGTTGGATTCCGCGGGCAGCCCCAGCATTTT. The rearranged segments are TRBV29-1 and TRBJ1-5, with no confidently assigned D gene. The CDR3 runs 12 amino acids, cysteine and phenylalanine included. The CDR3 DNA has 36 bases and is translated from base 1. CDR1 and CDR2, per the germline V gene, are SQVTM and ANQGSEA. At the junction V is shortened by 4 bases and J by 7 bases, with 11 bases in between. Where the CDR3 stops, the reference TRBV29-1 and TRBJ1-5 genes take over; the full variable domain is SAVISQKPSRDICQRGTSLTIQCQVDSQVTMMFWYRQQPGQSLTLIATANQGSEATYESGFVIDKFPISRPNLTFSTLTVSNMSPEDSSIYLCSVGFRGQPQHFGDGTRLSIL.